Below are 31 T cell receptor beta chains sequenced from a single sample in a study of blood T cell repertoires in COVID-19 (dated by TCRdb to about 2020). Receptor libraries were prepared by the immunoSEQ multiplex PCR assay. The table was pulled from immuneACCESS by TCRdb, which kept in-frame rearrangements only. Such tables lose some clones; where checked, under half of the loss comes from unresolved V genes, and the rest has no known cause. This sample has 300,000 to 400,000 clones in its table, and around 87% of those were observed once. In total, the top ten clones hold around 0.91% of the sample. Sample: PBMCs or T cells enriched from blood (not recorded which). These receptors were collected from a woman in her 30s with acute COVID-19.

The V and J genes are TRBV5-6 and TRBJ1-5; 9 positions match TRBD1. The CDR3 loop spans 17 amino acids. V was pared by 5 bases and J by 2 bases, with 11 bases of the junction left unmatched. Per the germline V gene, CDR1 is SGHDT and CDR2 is YYEEEE. CDR3 sequence (DNA): TGTGCCAGCAGTCCGAACAGGGGGCAAGGAGGCAATCAGCCCCAGCATTTT. Protein: CASSPNRGQGGNQPQHF.

This clone was recorded once. The genes are TRBV21-1 and TRBJ2-1; TRBD1 was called by the table and not checked on the DNA. TRBV21-1 has pseudogene status. This CDR3 contains 18 residues. CDR3 region: CASSKLQFPAWTHNEQFF. DNA for the CDR3: TGTGCCAGCAGCAAATTGCAATTCCCCGCTTGGACACACAATGAGCAGTTCTTC.

The chain carries TRBV2 and TRBJ2-7; 7 bases agree with TRBD1. Trimming removed 5 bases from V and 0 bases from J; junction bases left unmatched: 4. The germline V gene has CDR1 SNHLY and CDR2 FYNNEI. This CDR3 has 14 residues. The CDR3 region is CASSLRDSSYEQYF. The CDR3, as DNA: TGTGCCAGCAGTCTCCGGGACAGCTCCTACGAGCAGTACTTC.

The chain uses TRBV5-1 and TRBJ1-2; 9 nucleotides agree with TRBD1. From germline, CDR1 is SGHRS and CDR2 YFSETQ. V gave up 4 bases and J gave up 4 bases; unmatched junction bases: 8. The CDR3 totals 15 residues. CDR3 in DNA: TGCGCCAGCAGCGGAATGACAGGGGGAACCTATGGCTACACCTTC. This sequence encodes CASSGMTGGTYGYTF.

The chain links TRBV5-1 to TRBJ2-1; 7 nucleotides match TRBD2. Losses at the gene ends were 4 bases for V and 6 bases for J; bases not matched to a gene: 4. This CDR3 has 13 amino acids. Looked up from germline, CDR1 is SGHRS and CDR2 is YFSETQ. CDR3 bases: TGCGCCAGCAGCGCGGGGGTCACCAATGAGCAGTTCTTC. Its translation: CASSAGVTNEQFF.

The CDR3 sequence: CASSQPGQSNEKLFF. CDR3 in DNA: TGTGCCAGCTCACAACCGGGACAGTCGAATGAAAAACTGTTTTTT. The chain links TRBV18 to TRBJ1-4, with 7 bases aligning to TRBD1. The length of the CDR3 is 15 residues. V gave up 4 bases and J gave up 5 bases; unmatched junction bases: 7. CDR1 and CDR2 from the germline V gene are KGHSH and LQKENI. Supplemented by reference TRBV18 and TRBJ1-4, the full variable domain reads NAGVMQNPRHLVRRRGQEARLRCSPMKGHSHVYWYRQLPEEGLKFMVYLQKENIIDESGMPKERFSAEFPKEGPSILRIQQVVRGDSAAYFCASSQPGQSNEKLFFGSGTQLSVL.

V gene TRBV19 combines with J gene TRBJ1-6, with D possibly matching TRBD1 (5 bases). V was pared by 6 bases and J by 10 bases, with 10 bases between. Per the germline V gene, CDR1 is LNHDA and CDR2 is SQIVND (reference sequence). The CDR3 consists of 12 residues. DNA for the CDR3: TGTGCCAGTAGAAAAAAGGGGTCACCCCTCCACTTT. The encoded protein is CASRKKGSPLHF.

The chain links TRBV30 to TRBJ2-2; possibly TRBD2 for D (7 bases). The V and J ends lost 3 bases and 3 bases respectively, with 14 bases between them. Germline CDR1 GTSNPN, CDR2 SVGIG (reference sequence). This CDR3 has 15 residues. This chain's CDR3 is CAWRGWGGYTGELFF. In DNA, the CDR3 is TGTGCCTGGAGAGGTTGGGGGGGCTACACCGGGGAGCTGTTTTTT.

J is TRBJ1-2 and V is TRBV18; perhaps TRBD1 as D (5 bases). The CDR3 length is 17 residues. The V gene lost 4 bases and the J gene lost 1 base, with 19 bases spanning the gap. Looked up from germline, CDR1 is KGHSH and CDR2 is LQKENI. The CDR3 region has the DNA TGTGCCAGCTCACTCATCCGAACAGGTCCTTTTAACTATGGCTACACCTTC. Encoded protein: CASSLIRTGPFNYGYTF.

The V call is TRBV18, the J call TRBJ2-7, with a tentative D call TRBD2 (5 bases). Trimming took off 3 bases at V and 3 bases at J, with 15 bases between the two ends. In germline, CDR1 is KGHSH, CDR2 LQKENI. This CDR3 has 15 residues. CDR3 coding DNA: TGTGCCAGCTCACCTCCATACGGGGTCGGCTACGAGCAGTACTTC. Amino acids: CASSPPYGVGYEQYF.

V gene TRBV6-2 or TRBV6-3 combines with J gene TRBJ1-1, with D maybe TRBD1 (6 bases). The V gene's germline CDR1 is MNHEY and CDR2 SVGEGT. The V end was cut by 6 bases, the J end by 11 bases, with 16 bases between. The CDR3 length is 12 residues. The CDR3 is CASSSETGWAFF. The CDR3 DNA sequence: TGTGCCAGCAGCTCAGAGACAGGATGGGCTTTCTTT.

This chain joins TRBV7-2 and TRBJ1-2; 8 nucleotides match TRBD1. The V gene end was trimmed by 4 bases and the J gene end by 2 bases; junction bases not matched to a gene: 9. CDR3 length: 16 residues. Germline V gene sequence: CDR1 SGHTA, CDR2 FQGNSA. The CDR3 DNA is TGTGCCAGCAGCTCAAGAAGGACAGGGTTCAACTATGGCTACACCTTC. It yields the protein CASSSRRTGFNYGYTF. The whole variable domain, remainder taken from reference TRBV7-2 and TRBJ1-2, is GAGVSQSPSNKVTEKGKDVELRCDPISGHTALYWYRQSLGQGLEFLIYFQGNSAPDKSGLPSDRFSAERTGGSVSTLTIQRTQQEDSAVYLCASSSRRTGFNYGYTFGSGTRLTVV.

The V gene is TRBV5-1, the J gene TRBJ1-1, with D hard to call. Trimming pared 2 bases from V and 1 base from J, leaving 9 bases between. The CDR3 sequence is 14 residues long. Germline V gene data show CDR1 as SGHRS and CDR2 as YFSETQ. The CDR3 DNA reads TGCGCCAGCAGCTTCAGCACTACGAACACTGAAGCTTTCTTT. Protein sequence: CASSFSTTNTEAFF.

The genes are TRBV12-3 or TRBV12-4 and TRBJ2-5; a possible D gene is TRBD1 (6 bases). V was pared by 10 bases and J by 2 bases, with 11 bases between. The CDR3 consists of 12 residues. CDR3 loop: CATRTAQETQYF. As DNA, the CDR3 is TGTGCCACGCGGACAGCTCAAGAGACCCAGTACTTC.

This chain links TRBV3-1 (or the pseudogene TRBV3-2) with TRBJ2-1; 11 nucleotides align to TRBD2. The length of the CDR3 is 21 residues. Germline CDR1 reads LGHDT; CDR2 reads YNNKEL (reference sequence). The trim removed 3 bases at V and 2 bases at J, leaving 18 bases unmatched. CDR3 sequence: CASSHEISLAGGYKPYNEQFF. The CDR3 bases are TGTGCCAGCAGCCACGAAATCAGCCTAGCGGGGGGCTACAAACCCTACAATGAGCAGTTCTTC.

The genes are TRBV4-2 and TRBJ2-7, with a possible D match to TRBD2 (5 bases). Trimming pared 1 base from V and 6 bases from J, leaving 10 bases between. Germline loops: CDR1 LGHNA, CDR2 YNFKEQ. The CDR3 contains 13 residues. The CDR3, as DNA: TGTGCCAGCAGCCAAGGTGAGGGTGGCGAGCAGTACTTC. Its protein product is CASSQGEGGEQYF.

The chain couples TRBV13 to TRBJ2-5; D not resolved. Germline V lookup: CDR1 PRHDT, CDR2 FYEKMQ (reference sequence). This CDR3 is 16 amino acids long. The germline V and J ends were trimmed by 5 bases and 2 bases, with 18 bases remaining between them. Here the CDR3 DNA reads TGTGCCAGCAGCCCCCAAGGTCCGCGGAGACAAGAGACCCAGTACTTC. Amino acids: CASSPQGPRRQETQYF.

The gene calls are TRBV7-9 and TRBJ2-7, with TRBD1 identical over 11 bases. Trimming cost V 8 bases and J 4 bases; bases outside gene matches: 13. Germline V gives CDR1 SEHNR, CDR2 FQNEAQ (reference sequence). This CDR3 has 16 amino acids. The CDR3 loop reads CASSQLEGQGGYEQYF. The DNA for the CDR3 is TGTGCCAGCTCCCAGCTCGAGGGACAGGGGGGTTACGAGCAGTACTTC. The entire variable domain, with the rest obtained from reference TRBV7-9 and TRBJ2-7, is as follows: DTGVSQNPRHKITKRGQNVTFRCDPISEHNRLYWYRQTLGQGPEFLTYFQNEAQLEKSRLLSDRFSAERPKGSFSTLEIQRTEQGDSAMYLCASSQLEGQGGYEQYFGPGTRLTVT.

The CDR3 DNA reads as TGTGCCAGCAGTGACGGACTAGCGGGGGATTACAATGAGCAGTTCTTC. It encodes CASSDGLAGDYNEQFF. The V gene is TRBV6-4, the J gene TRBJ2-1; 13 bases agree with TRBD2. The CDR3 contains 16 residues. Germline V gene lookup returns CDR1 MRHNA and CDR2 SNTAGT. J lost 4 bases, V lost 2 bases, and 2 bases had no gene match.

The V gene is TRBV27, the J gene TRBJ2-1; D may be TRBD2 (7 bases). V was cut by 2 bases and J by 7 bases, with 21 bases left in between. Germline CDR1 is MNHEY and CDR2 is SMNVEV (reference sequence). The CDR3 length is 17 residues. The CDR3 loop reads CASSLLWEGGTGNEQFF. The CDR3 DNA reads TGTGCCAGCAGTTTACTGTGGGAGGGGGGAACGGGAAATGAGCAGTTCTTC.

The rearrangement links TRBV14 to TRBJ2-7, with no clear D. There are 12 residues in the CDR3. Germline CDR1 reads SGHDN; CDR2 reads FVKESK. The V end lost 1 base, the J end lost 4 bases, and 5 bases lay between the germline ends. This chain's CDR3 is CASSQAVYEQYF. In nucleotides, the CDR3 is TGTGCCAGCAGCCAAGCGGTTTACGAGCAGTACTTC.

The chain has TRBV19 and TRBJ1-2; 9 bases agree with TRBD1. The CDR3 spans 14 residues. The V segment lost 5 bases and the J segment 7 bases; nucleotides outside the gene matches: 8. The germline V gene encodes CDR1 LNHDA and CDR2 SQIVND (reference sequence). The CDR3 region has the DNA TGTGCCAGTAGTGCCCGGACAGGGGCGGGTGGCTACACCTTC. This codes for CASSARTGAGGYTF.

This clone has just one count. The chain links TRBV6-5 to TRBJ1-1; tentatively, D is TRBD1 (5 bases). There are 13 residues in the CDR3. The V end lost 4 bases, the J end lost 7 bases, and 13 bases lay between the germline ends. The germline gives CDR1 MNHEY, CDR2 SVGAGI. The CDR3 sequence: CASSSAAGIEAFF. The CDR3 DNA reads TGTGCCAGCAGTTCCGCGGCAGGGATTGAAGCTTTCTTT.

The rearrangement uses TRBV4-1 and TRBJ1-3; no reliable D call. CDR1 is MGHRA, CDR2 YSYEKL, per germline. V shed 0 bases and J shed 1 base, with 7 bases lying between them. This CDR3 has 15 amino acids. In nucleotides, the CDR3 is TGCGCCAGCAGCCAAGATGAGAGGTCTGGAAACACCATATATTTT. Translating it yields CASSQDERSGNTIYF.

The chain recombines TRBV7-2 with TRBJ1-2; 7 positions agree with TRBD1. Looked up from germline, CDR1 is SGHTA and CDR2 is FQGNSA. Germline trimming cut 1 base from V and 4 bases from J; bases unmatched to any gene: 6. The CDR3 sequence is 15 residues long. The chain's CDR3 is CASSLVGTEGYGYTF. The CDR3 DNA reads TGTGCCAGCAGCTTAGTCGGGACAGAAGGCTATGGCTACACCTTC. The full variable domain, completed using reference TRBV7-2 and TRBJ1-2, is GAGVSQSPSNKVTEKGKDVELRCDPISGHTALYWYRQSLGQGLEFLIYFQGNSAPDKSGLPSDRFSAERTGGSVSTLTIQRTQQEDSAVYLCASSLVGTEGYGYTFGSGTRLTVV.

The chain recombines TRBV10-2 with TRBJ1-1, with D hard to call. There are 14 residues in the CDR3. Between the trimmed V and J ends, which lost 2 bases and 7 bases, there was a span of 14 bases. CDR1 is WSHSY and CDR2 is SAAADI in the germline V gene. CDR3 DNA: TGCGCCAGCAGTGAGGGGGAGGGCATGGATGAAGCTTTCTTT. Translating it yields CASSEGEGMDEAFF.

The chain has TRBV4-3 and TRBJ1-5, with D possibly TRBD1 on 5 matching bases. Looked up from germline, CDR1 is LGHNA and CDR2 is YSLEER. V was pared by 0 bases and J by 0 bases, with 18 bases between. CDR3 length equals 19 residues. CDR3 region: CASSQEAGVGGYSNQPQHF. The CDR3, as DNA: TGCGCCAGCAGCCAAGAAGCGGGTGTGGGGGGTTATAGCAATCAGCCCCAGCATTTT.

The rearrangement joins TRBV3-1 (or the pseudogene TRBV3-2) to TRBJ1-2; D is possibly TRBD1 (6 bases). This CDR3 contains 14 residues. Germline V gene lookup returns CDR1 LGHDT and CDR2 YNNKEL (reference sequence). V lost 3 bases and J lost 4, with 12 bases in between. The CDR3 DNA is TGTGCCAGCAGCCAGGGGGCCCTGGGCTATGGCTACACCTTC. Amino acids: CASSQGALGYGYTF.

The chain combines TRBV12-3 or TRBV12-4 with TRBJ2-7, with D uncertain. The CDR3 totals 12 residues. V was shortened by 3 bases and J by 5 bases, with 8 bases between the two germline ends. CDR3 nucleotides: TGTGCCAGCAGTTTTTCAGGCCACGAGCAGTACTTC. This translates into CASSFSGHEQYF.

J is TRBJ2-3 and V is TRBV2; TRBD1 is a possible D gene (7 bases). In germline, CDR1 is SNHLY, CDR2 FYNNEI. There are 16 residues in the CDR3. V gave up 3 bases and J gave up 0 bases, with 13 bases separating them. The CDR3 spells CASSECRGASTDTQYF. CDR3 bases: TGTGCCAGCAGTGAGTGCAGGGGGGCGAGCACAGATACGCAGTATTTT. Supplemented by reference TRBV2 and TRBJ2-3, the full variable domain reads EPEVTQTPSHQVTQMGQEVILRCVPISNHLYFYWYRQILGQKVEFLVSFYNNEISEKSEIFDDQFSVERPDGSNFTLKIRSTKLEDSAMYFCASSECRGASTDTQYFGPGTRLTVL.

V usage is TRBV7-9 and J usage is TRBJ1-4; tentative D call: TRBD1 (6 bases). Trimming cost V 5 bases and J 7 bases, with 8 bases left between them. Germline V gene lookup returns CDR1 SEHNR and CDR2 FQNEAQ (reference sequence). The CDR3 is 12 residues long. CDR3 residues: CASSLDSEKLFF. As DNA, the CDR3 is TGTGCCAGCAGCCTGGACAGTGAAAAACTGTTTTTT.